The 5 T cell receptor beta chains below come from one sample, sequenced in a study of OX40 agonist ivuxolimab in advanced cancers. Assay: immunoSEQ multiplex PCR; the TCRdb copy retains only in-frame clones and omits some. This table has around 98,000 clones, around 88% appearing once. Sequenced material: CD4+ or CD8+ T cells sorted from blood, taken in a trial of the OX40 agonist ivuxolimab. These receptors were taken from an adult with an advanced solid tumor such as melanoma, head and neck, liver or kidney cancer.

This clone was seen only once. The chain combines TRBV15 with TRBJ2-2; no clear D. Germline V gives CDR1 LNHNV, CDR2 YYDKDF (reference sequence). With 0 bases removed from V and 6 bases from J, the gap between germline ends came to 2 bases. This CDR3 is 12 amino acids long. In DNA form, the CDR3 reads TGTGCCACCAGCAGAGATTCCGGGGAGCTGTTTTTT. Its protein product is CATSRDSGELFF.

V usage is TRBV19 and J usage is TRBJ2-5; D could derive from TRBD1 or TRBD2 (5 bases each). Germline values: CDR1 LNHDA, CDR2 SQIVND (reference sequence). CDR3 size: 15 residues. V lost 1 base, J lost 1 base, and 10 bases lay in between. The CDR3 DNA reads as TGTGCCAGTAGTATAGGTTCGGGGACCCAAGAGACCCAGTACTTC. Its translation: CASSIGSGTQETQYF. The full variable domain, its missing parts supplied by reference TRBV19 and TRBJ2-5, is DGGITQSPKYLFRKEGQNVTLSCEQNLNHDAMYWYRQDPGQGLRLIYYSQIVNDFQKGDIAEGYSVSREKKESFPLTVTSAQKNPTAFYLCASSIGSGTQETQYFGPGTRLLVL.

Points on this clone: It is likely a read error, because the conserved phenylalanine at the end of the CDR3 is missing. The rearrangement joins TRBV7-2 to TRBJ1-6, with a weak D call TRBD1 (5 bases). This CDR3 is 16 amino acids long. Germline assignment: CDR1 SGHTA and CDR2 FQGNSA. V lost 5 bases to trimming and J lost 11 bases, with 22 bases between them. The CDR3 loop reads CASSKGTGGLGTPLHL. For the CDR3, the DNA is TGTGCCAGCAGCAAAGGGACCGGGGGACTAGGGACACCCCTCCACCTT.

The rearrangement links TRBV10-3 to TRBJ1-5; 7 bases match TRBD1. With V trimmed by 4 bases and J by 4 bases, 10 bases remained unmatched. Germline V lookup: CDR1 ENHRY, CDR2 SYGVKD. The CDR3 runs 16 residues. In DNA form, the CDR3 reads TGTGCCATCAGTGGGGGGAGGACAGGACATAATCAGCCCCAGCATTTT. As protein: CAISGGRTGHNQPQHF.

Notes on this clone: Given the absence of the conserved phenylalanine or tryptophan at the CDR3 end, a read error is likely. CDR3 bases: TGCGCCAGCAGCTTGGGACAGTATAATTCACCCCTCCACCTT. Amino acid sequence: CASSLGQYNSPLHL. The chain is built from TRBV5-1 and TRBJ1-6, with D possibly TRBD1 on 5 matching bases. Trimming removed 0 bases at V and 4 bases at J, with 5 bases between. The CDR3 is 14 residues long. Germline-derived CDR1 and CDR2 are SGHRS and YFSETQ.